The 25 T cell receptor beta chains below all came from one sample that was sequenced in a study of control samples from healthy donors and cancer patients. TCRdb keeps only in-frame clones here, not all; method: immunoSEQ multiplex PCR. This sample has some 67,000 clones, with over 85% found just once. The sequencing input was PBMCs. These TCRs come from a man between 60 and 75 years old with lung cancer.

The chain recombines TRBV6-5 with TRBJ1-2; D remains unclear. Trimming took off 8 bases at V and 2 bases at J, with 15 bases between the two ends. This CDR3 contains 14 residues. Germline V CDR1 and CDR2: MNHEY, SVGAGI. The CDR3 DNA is TGTGCCAGCGCCCTAAACCCGCTAAACTATGGCTACACCTTC. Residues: CASALNPLNYGYTF.

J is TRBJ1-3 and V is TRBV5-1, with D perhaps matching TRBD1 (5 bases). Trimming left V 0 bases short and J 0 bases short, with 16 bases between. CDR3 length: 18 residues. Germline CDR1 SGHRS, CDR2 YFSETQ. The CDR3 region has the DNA TGCGCCAGCAGCTTGGAACATGGGGCCCCTCGCTCTGGAAACACCATATATTTT. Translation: CASSLEHGAPRSGNTIYF.

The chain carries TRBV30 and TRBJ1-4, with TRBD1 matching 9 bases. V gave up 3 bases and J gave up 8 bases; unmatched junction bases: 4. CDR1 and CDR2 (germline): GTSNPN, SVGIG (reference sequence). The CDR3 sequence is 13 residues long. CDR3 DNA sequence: TGTGCCTGGAGGGGGACAGGGAAGGAAAAACTGTTTTTT. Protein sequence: CAWRGTGKEKLFF.

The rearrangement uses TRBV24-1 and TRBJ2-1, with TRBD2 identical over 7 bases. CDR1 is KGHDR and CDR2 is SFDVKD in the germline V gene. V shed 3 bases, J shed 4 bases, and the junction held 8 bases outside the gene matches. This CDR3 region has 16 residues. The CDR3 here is CATSDVGRAGYNEQFF. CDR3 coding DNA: TGTGCCACCAGTGATGTGGGGAGGGCGGGATACAATGAGCAGTTCTTC.

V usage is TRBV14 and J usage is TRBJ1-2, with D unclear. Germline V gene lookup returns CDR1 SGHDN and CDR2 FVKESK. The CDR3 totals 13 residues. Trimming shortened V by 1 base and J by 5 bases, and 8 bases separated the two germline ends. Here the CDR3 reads CASSQGQTYGYTF. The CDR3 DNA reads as TGTGCCAGCAGCCAAGGGCAGACATATGGCTACACCTTC.

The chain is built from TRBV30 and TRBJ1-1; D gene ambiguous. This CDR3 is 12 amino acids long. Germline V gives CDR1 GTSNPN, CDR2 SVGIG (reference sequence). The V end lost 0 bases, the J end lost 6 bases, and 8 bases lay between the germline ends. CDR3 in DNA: TGTGCCTGGAGTGTACGGAGGGCTGAAGCTTTCTTT. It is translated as CAWSVRRAEAFF.

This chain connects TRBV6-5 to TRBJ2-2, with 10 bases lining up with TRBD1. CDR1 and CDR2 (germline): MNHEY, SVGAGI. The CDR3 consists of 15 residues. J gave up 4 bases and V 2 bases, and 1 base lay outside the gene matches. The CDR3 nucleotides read TGTGCCAGCAGTTACGACAGGGGGCGCACCGGGGAGCTGTTTTTT. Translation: CASSYDRGRTGELFF.

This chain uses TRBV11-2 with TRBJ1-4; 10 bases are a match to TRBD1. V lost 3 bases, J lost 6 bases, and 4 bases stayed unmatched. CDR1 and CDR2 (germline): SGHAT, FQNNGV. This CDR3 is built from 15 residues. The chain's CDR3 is CASSFWGTGDEKLFF. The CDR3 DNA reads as TGTGCCAGCAGCTTTTGGGGGACAGGGGATGAAAAACTGTTTTTT. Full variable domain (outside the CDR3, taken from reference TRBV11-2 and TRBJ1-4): EAGVAQSPRYKIIEKRQSVAFWCNPISGHATLYWYQQILGQGPKLLIQFQNNGVVDDSQLPKDRFSAERLKGVDSTLKIQPAKLEDSAVYLCASSFWGTGDEKLFFGSGTQLSVL.

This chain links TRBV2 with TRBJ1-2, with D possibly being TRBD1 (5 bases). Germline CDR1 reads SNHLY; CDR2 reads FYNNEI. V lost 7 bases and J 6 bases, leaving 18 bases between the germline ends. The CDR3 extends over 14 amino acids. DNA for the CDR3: TGTGCCAGCACCGAGACAGTGGGGTCGAATGGCTACACCTTC. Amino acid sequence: CASTETVGSNGYTF.

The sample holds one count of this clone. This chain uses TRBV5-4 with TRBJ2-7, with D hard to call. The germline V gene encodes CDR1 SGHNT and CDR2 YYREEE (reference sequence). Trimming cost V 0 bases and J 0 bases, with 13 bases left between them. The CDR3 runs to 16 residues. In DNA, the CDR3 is TGTGCCAGCAGCTTGGCCGGTATAGAATTCTCCTACGAGCAGTACTTC. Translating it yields CASSLAGIEFSYEQYF.

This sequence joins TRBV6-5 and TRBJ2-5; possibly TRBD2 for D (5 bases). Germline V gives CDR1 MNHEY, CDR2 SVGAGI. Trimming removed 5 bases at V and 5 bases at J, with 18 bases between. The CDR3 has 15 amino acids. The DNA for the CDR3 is TGTGCCAGCAGTCAGTCGGGTGGGCCGGGGGAGACCCAGTACTTC. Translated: CASSQSGGPGETQYF.

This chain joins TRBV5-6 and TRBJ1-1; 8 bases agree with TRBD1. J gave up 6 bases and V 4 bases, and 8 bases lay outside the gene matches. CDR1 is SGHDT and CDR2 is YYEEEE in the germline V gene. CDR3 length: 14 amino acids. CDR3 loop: CASSLTGGFSEAFF. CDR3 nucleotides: TGTGCCAGCAGCCTCACAGGGGGTTTCTCTGAAGCTTTCTTT.

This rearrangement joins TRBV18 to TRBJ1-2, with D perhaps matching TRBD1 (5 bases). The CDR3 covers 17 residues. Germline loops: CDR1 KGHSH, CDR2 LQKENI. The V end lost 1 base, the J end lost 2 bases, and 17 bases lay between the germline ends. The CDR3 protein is CASSPRSGTLINYGYTF. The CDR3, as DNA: TGTGCCAGCTCACCACGGTCAGGGACTCTGATAAACTATGGCTACACCTTC.

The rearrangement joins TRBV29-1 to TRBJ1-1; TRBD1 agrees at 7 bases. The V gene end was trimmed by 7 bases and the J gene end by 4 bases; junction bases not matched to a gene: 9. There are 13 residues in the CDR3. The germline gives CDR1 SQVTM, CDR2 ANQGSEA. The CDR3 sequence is CSGFTGASTEAFF. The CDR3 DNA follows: TGCAGCGGATTTACAGGGGCGAGCACTGAAGCTTTCTTT.

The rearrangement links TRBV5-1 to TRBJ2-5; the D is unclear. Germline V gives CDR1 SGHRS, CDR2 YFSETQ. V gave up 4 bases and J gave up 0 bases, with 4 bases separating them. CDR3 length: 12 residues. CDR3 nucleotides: TGCGCCAGCAGCCGCGACCAAGAGACCCAGTACTTC. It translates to CASSRDQETQYF.

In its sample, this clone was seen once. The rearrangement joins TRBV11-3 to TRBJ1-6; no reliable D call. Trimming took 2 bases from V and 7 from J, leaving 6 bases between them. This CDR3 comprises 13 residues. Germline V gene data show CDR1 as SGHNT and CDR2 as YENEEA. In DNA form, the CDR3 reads TGTGCCAGCAGCTTAATTCCAAATTCACCCCTCCACTTT. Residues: CASSLIPNSPLHF.

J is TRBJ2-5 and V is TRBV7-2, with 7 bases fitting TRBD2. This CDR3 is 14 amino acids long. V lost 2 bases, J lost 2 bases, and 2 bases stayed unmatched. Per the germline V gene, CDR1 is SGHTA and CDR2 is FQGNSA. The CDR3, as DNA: TGTGCCAGCAGCTTACAACTAGCGCAAGAGACCCAGTACTTC. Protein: CASSLQLAQETQYF.

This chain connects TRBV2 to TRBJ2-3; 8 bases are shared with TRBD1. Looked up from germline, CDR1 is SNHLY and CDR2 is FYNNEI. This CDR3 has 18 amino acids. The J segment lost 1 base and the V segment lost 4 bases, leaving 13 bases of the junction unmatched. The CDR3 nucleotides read TGTGCCAGCAGTGGATGGACAGGGACCATGAGGGGCACAGATACGCAGTATTTT. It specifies CASSGWTGTMRGTDTQYF.

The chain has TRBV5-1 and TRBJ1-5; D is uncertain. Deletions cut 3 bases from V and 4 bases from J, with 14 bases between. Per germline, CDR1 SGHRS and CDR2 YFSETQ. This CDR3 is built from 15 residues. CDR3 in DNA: TGCGCCAGCAGCTGGGGAGAAAATCCTAATCAGCCCCAGCATTTT. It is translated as CASSWGENPNQPQHF.

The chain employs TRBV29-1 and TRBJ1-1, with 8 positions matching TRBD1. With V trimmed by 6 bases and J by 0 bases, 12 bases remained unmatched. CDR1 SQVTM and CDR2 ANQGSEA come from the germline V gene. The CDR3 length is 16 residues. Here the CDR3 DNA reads TGCAGCGTCCAGGGGGCGTCTTTGGAGATGAACACTGAAGCTTTCTTT. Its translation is CSVQGASLEMNTEAFF. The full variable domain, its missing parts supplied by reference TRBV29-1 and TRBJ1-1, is SAVISQKPSRDICQRGTSLTIQCQVDSQVTMMFWYRQQPGQSLTLIATANQGSEATYESGFVIDKFPISRPNLTFSTLTVSNMSPEDSSIYLCSVQGASLEMNTEAFFGQGTRLTVV.

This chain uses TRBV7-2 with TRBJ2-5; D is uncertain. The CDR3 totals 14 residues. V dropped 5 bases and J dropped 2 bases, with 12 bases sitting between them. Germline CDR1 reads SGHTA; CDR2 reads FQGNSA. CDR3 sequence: CASSLNRGQETQYF. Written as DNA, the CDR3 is TGTGCCAGCAGCCTGAACCGTGGGCAAGAGACCCAGTACTTC.

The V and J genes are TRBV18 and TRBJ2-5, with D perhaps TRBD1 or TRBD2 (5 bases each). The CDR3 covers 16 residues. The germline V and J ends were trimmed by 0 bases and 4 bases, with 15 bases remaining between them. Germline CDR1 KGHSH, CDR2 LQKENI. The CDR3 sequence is CASSPPGPLRGETQYF. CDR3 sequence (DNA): TGTGCCAGCTCACCACCGGGACCGCTCAGAGGAGAGACCCAGTACTTC. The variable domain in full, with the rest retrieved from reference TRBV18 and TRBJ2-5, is NAGVMQNPRHLVRRRGQEARLRCSPMKGHSHVYWYRQLPEEGLKFMVYLQKENIIDESGMPKERFSAEFPKEGPSILRIQQVVRGDSAAYFCASSPPGPLRGETQYFGPGTRLLVL.

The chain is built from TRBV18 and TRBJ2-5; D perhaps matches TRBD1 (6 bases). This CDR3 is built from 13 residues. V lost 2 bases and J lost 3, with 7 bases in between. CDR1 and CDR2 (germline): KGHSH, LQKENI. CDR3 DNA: TGTGCCAGCTCACCAGCAGGGGAAGAGACCCAGTACTTC. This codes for CASSPAGEETQYF.

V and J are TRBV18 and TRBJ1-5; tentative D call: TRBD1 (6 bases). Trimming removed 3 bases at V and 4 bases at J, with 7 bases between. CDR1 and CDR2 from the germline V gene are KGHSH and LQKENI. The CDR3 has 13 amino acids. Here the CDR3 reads CASSPTGNQPQHF. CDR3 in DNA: TGTGCCAGCTCACCCACAGGGAATCAGCCCCAGCATTTT.

CDR3 residues: CASGQPQETQYF. In nucleotides, the CDR3 is TGTGCCAGCGGTCAGCCCCAAGAGACCCAGTACTTC. This rearrangement joins TRBV6-5 to TRBJ2-5; D call uncertain. Looked up from germline, CDR1 is MNHEY and CDR2 is SVGAGI. V was trimmed by 8 bases and J by 1 base, leaving 8 bases between them. The CDR3 is made up of 12 amino acids.